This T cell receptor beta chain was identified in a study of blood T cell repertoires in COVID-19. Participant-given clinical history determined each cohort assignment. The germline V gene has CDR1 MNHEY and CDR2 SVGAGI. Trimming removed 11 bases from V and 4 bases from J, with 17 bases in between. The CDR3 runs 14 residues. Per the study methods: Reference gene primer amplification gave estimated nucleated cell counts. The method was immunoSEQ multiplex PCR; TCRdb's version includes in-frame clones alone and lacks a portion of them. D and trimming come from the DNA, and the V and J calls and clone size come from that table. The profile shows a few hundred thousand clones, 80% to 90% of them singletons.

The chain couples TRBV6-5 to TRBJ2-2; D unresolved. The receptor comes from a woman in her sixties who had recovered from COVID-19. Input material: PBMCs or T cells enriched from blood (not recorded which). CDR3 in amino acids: CASARYRSTGELFF. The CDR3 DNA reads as TGTGCCTCAGCAAGGTATAGGAGCACCGGGGAGCTGTTTTTT.